These 32 T cell receptor beta chains share one sample of origin, sequenced in a study of cytomegalovirus exposure and HLA in healthy donors. PCR primers comprised 60 Vbeta and 13 Jbeta primers. Produced via immunoSEQ multiplex PCR; TCRdb's table is partial and in-frame only. There are around 91,000 clones in the sample; 78% occur only once, and approximately 4.2% lies in the top ten. The specimen was PBMCs. Every receptor here comes from a woman aged 35 to 49 in good health and CMV-seropositive.

The chain carries TRBV7-9 and TRBJ2-5; 8 bases map to TRBD1. The germline V gene encodes CDR1 SEHNR and CDR2 FQNEAQ (reference sequence). The ends lost 10 bases at V and 0 bases at J; junction bases unmatched: 1. CDR3 length: 12 residues. The CDR3 bases are TGTGCCACGGACAGGGACCAAGAGACCCAGTACTTC. It yields the protein CATDRDQETQYF.

The genes are TRBV28 and TRBJ2-7; TRBD1 matches 9 bases. Germline loops: CDR1 MDHEN, CDR2 SYDVKM. Unmatched junction bases numbered 4, after V lost 6 bases and J lost 1 base. This CDR3 comprises 14 residues. CDR3 bases: TGTGCCAGCAGCGGCGGGACAGGGTCCTACGAGCAGTACTTC. Protein: CASSGGTGSYEQYF. The full variable domain, rest sourced from reference TRBV28 and TRBJ2-7, is DVKVTQSSRYLVKRTGEKVFLECVQDMDHENMFWYRQDPGLGLRLIYFSYDVKMKEKGDIPEGYSVSREKKERFSLILESASTNQTSMYLCASSGGTGSYEQYFGPGTRLTVT.

V is TRBV28 and J is TRBJ1-2; D not resolved. V was trimmed by 3 bases and J by 4 bases, leaving 12 bases between them. Per germline, CDR1 MDHEN and CDR2 SYDVKM. The CDR3 spans 14 residues. The CDR3 nucleotides are TGTGCCAGCAGTTTCCCCGGGGTCGGCTATGGCTACACCTTC. Encoded protein: CASSFPGVGYGYTF.

As concerns this clone: Compared with germline, one end of the junction differs, possibly owing to a read error. The CDR3 loop is CASSPGLASFNEQFF. CDR3 coding DNA: TGCGCCAGCAGCCCGGGACTAGCGTCCTTCAATGAGCAGTTCTTC. The V call is TRBV4-3, the J call TRBJ2-1; 10 bases line up with TRBD2. The CDR3 runs 15 residues. CDR1 is LGHNA and CDR2 is YSLEER in the germline V gene.

This clone was seen a handful of times. This chain joins TRBV5-1 and TRBJ2-2; 13 bases agree with TRBD2. This CDR3 contains 18 residues. Germline values: CDR1 SGHRS, CDR2 YFSETQ. The V segment lost 0 bases and the J segment 4 bases; nucleotides outside the gene matches: 6. CDR3 coding DNA: TGCGCCAGCAGCTTGGCCGGGACTAGCGGGATAGGCACCGGGGAGCTGTTTTTT. It specifies CASSLAGTSGIGTGELFF.

The chain uses TRBV5-1 and TRBJ2-3, with 8 bases matching TRBD2. V shed 1 base and J 5 bases; nucleotides not matched to a gene: 6. Per germline, CDR1 SGHRS and CDR2 YFSETQ. The CDR3 is 15 residues long. The CDR3 here is CASSLPAGGVDTQYF. CDR3 sequence (DNA): TGCGCCAGCAGCTTGCCGGCGGGAGGTGTAGATACGCAGTATTTT. Supplemented by reference TRBV5-1 and TRBJ2-3, the full variable domain reads KAGVTQTPRYLIKTRGQQVTLSCSPISGHRSVSWYQQTPGQGLQFLFEYFSETQRNKGNFPGRFSGRQFSNSRSEMNVSTLELGDSALYLCASSLPAGGVDTQYFGPGTRLTVL.

The chain combines TRBV7-4 with TRBJ2-3, with 8 nucleotides matching TRBD2. The CDR3 is made up of 14 amino acids. V shed 6 bases and J 4 bases; nucleotides not matched to a gene: 6. CDR1 SGHVT and CDR2 SQSDAQ come from the germline V gene. DNA for the CDR3: TGTGCCAGCAGGAGCGGGAGTACCCCAGATACGCAGTATTTT. Translation gives CASRSGSTPDTQYF.

The V call is TRBV28, the J call TRBJ1-5, with 8 bases identical to TRBD1. Germline assignment: CDR1 MDHEN and CDR2 SYDVKM. V trimming: 4 bases; J trimming: 7 bases; junction bases outside the gene matches: 12. The CDR3 loop spans 16 amino acids. CDR3 in amino acids: CASSSPGQGGIQPQHF. The CDR3 nucleotides read TGTGCCAGCAGTTCCCCCGGACAGGGCGGAATACAGCCCCAGCATTTT.

CDR3 residues: CASSRTGGWGKNIQYF. In nucleotides, the CDR3 is TGTGCCAGCAGCCGAACAGGGGGCTGGGGCAAAAACATTCAGTACTTC. J is TRBJ2-4 and V is TRBV14; 9 bases agree with TRBD1. Trimming took 4 bases from V and 3 from J; bases not matched to a gene: 7. The CDR3 has 16 amino acids. CDR1 and CDR2 from the germline V gene are SGHDN and FVKESK.

The V gene is TRBV11-2, the J gene TRBJ2-1, with 14 positions matching TRBD2. Germline CDR1 reads SGHAT; CDR2 reads FQNNGV. The CDR3 has 16 residues. V was clipped by 5 bases and J by 5 bases; unmatched bases: 5. The CDR3 is CASSPRLAGGDNEQFF. The DNA of the CDR3 is TGTGCCAGCAGCCCCCGACTAGCGGGAGGGGACAATGAGCAGTTCTTC. Supplemented by reference TRBV11-2 and TRBJ2-1, the full variable domain reads EAGVAQSPRYKIIEKRQSVAFWCNPISGHATLYWYQQILGQGPKLLIQFQNNGVVDDSQLPKDRFSAERLKGVDSTLKIQPAKLEDSAVYLCASSPRLAGGDNEQFFGPGTRLTVL.

The V gene is TRBV4-3, the J gene TRBJ2-5; D is possibly TRBD1 (5 bases). The V gene lost 3 bases and the J gene lost 9 bases, with 20 bases spanning the gap. This CDR3 has 15 residues. The germline CDR1 and CDR2 sequences are LGHNA and YSLEER. This CDR3 reads CASSQDPTGARAQYF. In DNA, the CDR3 is TGCGCCAGCAGCCAGGACCCCACAGGTGCGAGAGCCCAGTACTTC.

The rearrangement links TRBV19 to TRBJ2-3; 7 bases line up with TRBD2. The CDR3 contains 15 residues. Germline CDR1 LNHDA, CDR2 SQIVND (reference sequence). Trimming took 3 bases from V and 2 from J; bases not matched to a gene: 5. CDR3 coding DNA: TGTGCCAGTAGTATGGGGGAGGGACCCACAGATACGCAGTATTTT. Its translation is CASSMGEGPTDTQYF.

The chain employs TRBV6-4 and TRBJ2-2, with unresolved D. The CDR3 is 15 residues long. V lost 4 bases, J lost 6 bases, and 15 bases lay in between. Germline V gene sequence: CDR1 MRHNA, CDR2 SNTAGT. CDR3 DNA sequence: TGTGCCAGCAGTGCCCTCCCCCTTAACTCCGGGGAGCTGTTTTTT. This translates into CASSALPLNSGELFF.

The chain joins TRBV28 to TRBJ2-3; the match to TRBD2 covers 8 bases. With V trimmed by 6 bases and J by 4 bases, 6 bases remained unmatched. Germline CDR1 MDHEN, CDR2 SYDVKM. The CDR3 contains 14 residues. This CDR3 is CASRTSGSSDTQYF. The CDR3 DNA follows: TGTGCCAGCAGAACCAGCGGGAGTTCAGATACGCAGTATTTT.

This clone was seen more than once but under ten times. The chain recombines TRBV5-6 with TRBJ1-1; D remains unclear. V lost 4 bases and J lost 0, with 13 bases in between. The germline gives CDR1 SGHDT, CDR2 YYEEEE. The CDR3 is made up of 15 amino acids. The CDR3 DNA sequence: TGTGCCAGCAGCCCAGGACGGAGGATGAACACTGAAGCTTTCTTT. Protein product: CASSPGRRMNTEAFF.

As for this clone: One junction end does not reproduce the germline sequence, and a read error may be involved. The genes are TRBV14 and TRBJ1-2; 9 nucleotides line up with TRBD1. CDR3 length: 13 residues. CDR1 is SGHDN and CDR2 is FVKESK in the germline V gene. The CDR3 spells CASSQGTGGRLSF. In DNA form, the CDR3 reads TGTGCCAGCAGCCAAGGAACAGGGGGCCGACTTAGTTTC. The full variable domain, rest sourced from reference TRBV14 and TRBJ1-2, is EAGVTQFPSHSVIEKGQTVTLRCDPISGHDNLYWYRRVMGKEIKFLLHFVKESKQDESGMPNNRFLAERTGGTYSTLKVQPAELEDSGVYFCASSQGTGGRLSFGSGTRLTVV.

In its sample, this clone was seen once. The rearrangement joins TRBV15 to TRBJ1-4; D possibly corresponds to TRBD1 (5 bases). There are 14 residues in the CDR3. In germline, CDR1 is LNHNV, CDR2 YYDKDF (reference sequence). V dropped 5 bases and J dropped 4 bases, with 11 bases sitting between them. This chain's CDR3 is CATSGGGGNEKLFF. The CDR3 DNA sequence: TGTGCCACCAGCGGTGGGGGAGGTAATGAAAAACTGTTTTTT.

This chain joins TRBV4-2 and TRBJ2-7, with a possible D match to TRBD1 (8 bases). The CDR3 sequence is 16 residues long. V lost 5 bases and J 0 bases, leaving 17 bases between the germline ends. The V gene's germline CDR1 is LGHNA and CDR2 YNFKEQ. The CDR3 protein is CASSYRSGTGSYEQYF. CDR3 coding DNA: TGTGCCAGCAGCTACCGGAGCGGGACAGGCTCCTACGAGCAGTACTTC.

Of note for this clone: This specimen includes other DNA sequences encoding the same CDR3. The V call is TRBV6-4, the J call TRBJ2-1, with a tentative D call TRBD1 (5 bases). The CDR3 runs to 13 residues. The germline CDR1 and CDR2 sequences are MRHNA and SNTAGT. Trimming pared 2 bases from V and 8 bases from J, leaving 10 bases between. CDR3 nucleotide sequence: TGTGCCAGCAGTGACGGGTGGGGCGATGAGCAGTTCTTC. This codes for CASSDGWGDEQFF.

CDR3 DNA sequence: TGTGCCAGCAGCCGGGCCCAGGGGTTATGGAGCTACACCTTC. Protein: CASSRAQGLWSYTF. The chain recombines TRBV27 with TRBJ1-2; TRBD1 is a possible D gene (6 bases). The germline CDR1 and CDR2 sequences are MNHEY and SMNVEV (reference sequence). The CDR3 contains 14 residues. The V end lost 6 bases, the J end lost 9 bases, and 20 bases lay between the germline ends.

This clone has a handful of counts. The chain combines TRBV4-1 with TRBJ1-1; 12 bases line up with TRBD1. CDR1 MGHRA and CDR2 YSYEKL come from the germline V gene. This CDR3 comprises 14 residues. The trim removed 4 bases at V and 10 bases at J, leaving 7 bases unmatched. CDR3 coding DNA: TGCGCCAGCAGCCGAGGGACAGGGGGCGATGGAGCTTTCTTT. It codes for CASSRGTGGDGAFF.

The chain links TRBV7-9 to TRBJ1-1, with 8 nucleotides matching TRBD1. The length of the CDR3 is 14 residues. CDR1 and CDR2 from the germline V gene are SEHNR and FQNEAQ (reference sequence). Trimming took 2 bases from V and 6 from J; bases not matched to a gene: 5. The CDR3 protein is CASSLRQGAAEAFF. The CDR3 DNA is TGTGCCAGCAGCTTAAGGCAGGGGGCCGCTGAAGCTTTCTTT.

The chain couples TRBV15 to TRBJ2-3; 7 nucleotides match TRBD2. V lost 0 bases and J lost 1; bases outside the gene matches: 1. CDR1 is LNHNV, CDR2 YYDKDF, per germline (reference sequence). This CDR3 has 15 residues. This chain's CDR3 is CATSRDRGGTDTQYF. CDR3 sequence (DNA): TGTGCCACCAGCAGAGATCGGGGGGGCACAGATACGCAGTATTTT. The whole variable domain, filled in from reference TRBV15 and TRBJ2-3, reads DAMVIQNPRYQVTQFGKPVTLSCSQTLNHNVMYWYQQKSSQAPKLLFHYYDKDFNNEADTPDNFQSRRPNTSFCFLDIRSPGLGDTAMYLCATSRDRGGTDTQYFGPGTRLTVL.

The V and J genes are TRBV6-5 and TRBJ2-5; 10 nucleotides line up with TRBD2. Judging by the DNA end, TRBJ2-7 fits better; the J call may be wrong. The CDR3 spans 15 residues. Germline values: CDR1 MNHEY, CDR2 SVGAGI. CDR3 protein: CASSKSGTSVYEQYF. The CDR3 DNA sequence: TGTGCCAGCAGTAAATCCGGGACTAGCGTCTACGAGCAGTACTTC.

The V call is TRBV4-1, the J call TRBJ2-7, with TRBD1 identical over 9 bases. The CDR3 runs to 16 residues. J lost 3 bases, V lost 4 bases, and 10 bases had no gene match. CDR1 and CDR2 from the germline V gene are MGHRA and YSYEKL. The CDR3 loop reads CASSLDRDRVDYEQYF. The CDR3 DNA follows: TGCGCCAGCAGCCTCGACCGGGACAGGGTGGACTACGAGCAGTACTTC.

This clone has a single count. The rearrangement links TRBV5-4 to TRBJ1-6; 7 nucleotides agree with TRBD1. This CDR3 region has 15 residues. Germline values: CDR1 SGHNT, CDR2 YYREEE (reference sequence). V lost 3 bases, J lost 0 bases, and 0 bases stayed unmatched. In nucleotides, the CDR3 is TGTGCCAGCAGCTGGGACAGCTCCTATAATTCACCCCTCCACTTT. Its translation is CASSWDSSYNSPLHF.

The chain joins TRBV2 to TRBJ1-5; TRBD1 matches 7 bases. The length of the CDR3 is 14 residues. V lost 7 bases, J lost 1 base, and 4 bases stayed unmatched. Germline V gives CDR1 SNHLY, CDR2 FYNNEI. The CDR3 DNA follows: TGTGCCAGCATGGGACAGTTGAGCAATCAGCCCCAGCATTTT. This gives the protein CASMGQLSNQPQHF.

The rearrangement links TRBV7-3 to TRBJ2-1; 7 bases agree with TRBD2. Looked up from germline, CDR1 is SGHTA and CDR2 is FQGTGA. V dropped 5 bases and J dropped 7; count of bases not matched to a gene: 2. The CDR3 sequence is 12 residues long. The CDR3 sequence is CASSGGGNEQFF. The CDR3 coding sequence is TGTGCCAGCAGCGGGGGGGGGAATGAGCAGTTCTTC.

J is TRBJ2-2 and V is TRBV7-2, with 11 bases matching TRBD1. The V segment lost 2 bases and the J segment 6 bases; nucleotides outside the gene matches: 5. The CDR3 is 16 amino acids. Germline CDR1 reads SGHTA; CDR2 reads FQGNSA. CDR3 loop: CASSLLGQGVSGELFF. For the CDR3, the DNA is TGTGCCAGCAGCTTATTGGGACAGGGGGTCTCCGGGGAGCTGTTTTTT.

The CDR3 nucleotides read TGTGCCAGCAGCCGCCTCATCCCGGGACAGGGTAGCAATCAGCCCCAGCATTTT. Residues: CASSRLIPGQGSNQPQHF. The gene calls are TRBV14 and TRBJ1-5, with 9 bases matching TRBD1. The germline V gene has CDR1 SGHDN and CDR2 FVKESK. Trimming took 4 bases from V and 0 from J; bases not matched to a gene: 10. This CDR3 contains 18 residues.

The CDR3 reads CASSLGFRTEETQYF. DNA for the CDR3: TGTGCCAGCAGCTTAGGATTCCGTACTGAAGAGACCCAGTACTTC. The chain is built from TRBV7-2 and TRBJ2-5; D is uncertain. The CDR3 covers 15 residues. Trimming shortened V by 1 base and J by 3 bases, and 12 bases separated the two germline ends. Germline CDR1 and CDR2: SGHTA and FQGNSA.

This chain connects TRBV19 to TRBJ2-3; D is possibly TRBD1 (6 bases). CDR1 is LNHDA and CDR2 is SQIVND in the germline V gene (reference sequence). The CDR3 consists of 16 residues. The V end was cut by 4 bases, the J end by 3 bases, with 17 bases between. The CDR3 region is CASSRTQGTPTDTQYF. Here the CDR3 DNA reads TGTGCCAGTAGTAGGACGCAGGGGACGCCTACAGATACGCAGTATTTT.